The 26 T cell receptor beta chains below all came from one sample that was sequenced in a study of blood T cell repertoires in COVID-19. TCRdb's table, derived via immunoSEQ multiplex PCR, lists solely in-frame clones and lacks some. Among some 130,000 clones listed, around 89% were seen once. Source material: peripheral blood. These receptors all come from a man between 60 and 75 years old with COVID-19, enrolled during active disease.

The CDR3: CASSLWAGFRSPLHF. In DNA form, the CDR3 reads TGTGCCAGCAGCTTATGGGCGGGGTTTCGATCACCCCTCCACTTT. The rearrangement links TRBV7-9 to TRBJ1-6; D gene uncertain. Germline assignment: CDR1 SEHNR and CDR2 FQNEAQ (reference sequence). The ends were cut back, 2 bases at V and 10 bases at J, with 15 bases in the middle. The CDR3 contains 15 residues.

The chain recombines TRBV5-1 with TRBJ1-3; 10 bases map to TRBD1. V gave up 4 bases and J gave up 0 bases; unmatched junction bases: 10. Germline lookup yields CDR1 SGHRS and CDR2 YFSETQ. The CDR3 contains 18 residues. CDR3 sequence reads: CASSQRGTGALSGNTIYF. The CDR3 region has the DNA TGCGCCAGCAGCCAGCGGGGGACAGGGGCCCTCTCTGGAAACACCATATATTTT. Full variable domain (missing parts from reference TRBV5-1 and TRBJ1-3): KAGVTQTPRYLIKTRGQQVTLSCSPISGHRSVSWYQQTPGQGLQFLFEYFSETQRNKGNFPGRFSGRQFSNSRSEMNVSTLELGDSALYLCASSQRGTGALSGNTIYFGEGSWLTVV.

J is TRBJ2-1 and V is TRBV5-1; 11 bases agree with TRBD2. V shed 1 base, J shed 4 bases, and the junction held 4 bases outside the gene matches. CDR1 and CDR2 (germline): SGHRS, YFSETQ. This CDR3 is built from 16 residues. DNA of the CDR3: TGCGCCAGCAGCTTGTTGACTAGCGGGGCTTACAATGAGCAGTTCTTC. It translates to CASSLLTSGAYNEQFF.

V and J are TRBV19 and TRBJ1-1, with 9 bases matching TRBD1. V was clipped by 5 bases and J by 6 bases; unmatched bases: 10. The CDR3 is 15 amino acids. Germline V CDR1 and CDR2: LNHDA, SQIVND (reference sequence). The CDR3 reads CASSPKTGGMAEAFF. CDR3 coding DNA: TGTGCCAGTAGTCCCAAGACAGGGGGTATGGCTGAAGCTTTCTTT.

The genes are TRBV15 and TRBJ1-2; 8 positions agree with TRBD1. The germline gives CDR1 LNHNV, CDR2 YYDKDF (reference sequence). V shed 3 bases, J shed 3 bases, and the junction held 3 bases outside the gene matches. This CDR3 has 14 residues. The CDR3 DNA sequence: TGTGCCACCAGCAGCCTGACAGGGGACTATGGCTACACCTTC. Translation gives CATSSLTGDYGYTF.

V is TRBV19 and J is TRBJ1-6; TRBD1 might be the D (5 bases). Per germline, CDR1 LNHDA and CDR2 SQIVND (reference sequence). The CDR3 has 15 amino acids. The ends were cut back, 9 bases at V and 2 bases at J, with 14 bases in the middle. CDR3 DNA sequence: TGTGCCAGCTCCACCGACAGAGCCTATAATTCACCCCTCCACTTT. Translated, it gives CASSTDRAYNSPLHF. The full variable domain, in which reference TRBV19 and TRBJ1-6 provide the parts outside the CDR3, is DGGITQSPKYLFRKEGQNVTLSCEQNLNHDAMYWYRQDPGQGLRLIYYSQIVNDFQKGDIAEGYSVSREKKESFPLTVTSAQKNPTAFYLCASSTDRAYNSPLHFGNGTRLTVT.

The rearrangement uses TRBV9 and TRBJ2-3; 10 bases align to TRBD2. In germline, CDR1 is SGDLS, CDR2 YYNGEE. The trim removed 3 bases at V and 4 bases at J, leaving 2 bases unmatched. CDR3 length: 14 amino acids. CDR3 loop: CASSGAGGADTQYF. The CDR3 DNA sequence: TGTGCCAGCAGCGGAGCGGGGGGGGCAGATACGCAGTATTTT.

The rearrangement links TRBV18 to TRBJ1-5; 9 bases match TRBD1. V shed 6 bases and J 5 bases; nucleotides not matched to a gene: 2. The CDR3 has 13 amino acids. The germline CDR1 and CDR2 sequences are KGHSH and LQKENI. DNA of the CDR3: TGTGCCAGCTCGACAGGGGGATATCAGCCCCAGCATTTT. Translation: CASSTGGYQPQHF.

The chain couples TRBV2 to TRBJ1-1; TRBD1 might be the D (5 bases). There are 13 residues in the CDR3. V gave up 6 bases and J gave up 4 bases, with 12 bases separating them. From germline, CDR1 is SNHLY and CDR2 FYNNEI. CDR3: CASRVQGGTEAFF. CDR3 sequence (DNA): TGTGCCAGCAGGGTCCAGGGAGGCACTGAAGCTTTCTTT.

This chain joins TRBV11-2 and TRBJ1-2; 8 nucleotides agree with TRBD1. V trimming: 1 base; J trimming: 8 bases; junction bases outside the gene matches: 6. The V gene's germline CDR1 is SGHAT and CDR2 FQNNGV. The CDR3 spans 14 residues. For the CDR3, the DNA is TGTGCCAGCAGCTTAGGACAGGGGCGGGAGGGCTACACCTTC. The encoded protein is CASSLGQGREGYTF.

The V gene is TRBV7-3, the J gene TRBJ2-5, with D perhaps matching TRBD2 (6 bases). This CDR3 spans 14 amino acids. Germline V lookup: CDR1 SGHTA, CDR2 FQGTGA. Deletions cut 2 bases from V and 5 bases from J, with 12 bases between. CDR3 DNA sequence: TGTGCCAGCAGCTTATGGGGGGATCGGGAGACCCAGTACTTC. It specifies CASSLWGDRETQYF.

This sequence joins TRBV7-9 and TRBJ1-1, with TRBD1 matching over 8 bases. Germline V lookup: CDR1 SEHNR, CDR2 FQNEAQ (reference sequence). This CDR3 spans 15 amino acids. Trimming removed 4 bases from V and 2 bases from J; junction bases left unmatched: 6. Written as DNA, the CDR3 is TGTGCCAGCAGCTCCTTGACAGGGGCTAACACTGAAGCTTTCTTT. Translated, it gives CASSSLTGANTEAFF.

V usage is TRBV6-2 or TRBV6-3 and J usage is TRBJ1-1; D gene uncertain. The V gene's germline CDR1 is MNHEY and CDR2 SVGEGT. The V and J ends lost 2 bases and 7 bases respectively, with 8 bases between them. The CDR3 runs 12 residues. This CDR3 reads CASSYHMVEAFF. Here the CDR3 DNA reads TGTGCCAGCAGTTACCACATGGTTGAAGCTTTCTTT.

The V and J genes are TRBV9 and TRBJ1-1, with a possible D match to TRBD1 (6 bases). The V end was cut by 0 bases, the J end by 11 bases, with 14 bases between. The germline CDR1 and CDR2 sequences are SGDLS and YYNGEE. The length of the CDR3 is 13 residues. This CDR3 reads CASSVGLGAGAFF. The DNA for the CDR3 is TGTGCCAGCAGCGTAGGGCTGGGGGCAGGGGCTTTCTTT.

This sequence joins TRBV19 and TRBJ1-5, with D maybe TRBD1 (6 bases). The germline V and J ends were trimmed by 4 bases and 4 bases, with 14 bases remaining between them. This CDR3 comprises 15 residues. Per the germline V gene, CDR1 is LNHDA and CDR2 is SQIVND (reference sequence). The CDR3 loop is CASSTQGRENQPQHF. CDR3 DNA sequence: TGTGCCAGTAGTACACAGGGAAGGGAAAATCAGCCCCAGCATTTT.

The rearrangement links TRBV7-9 to TRBJ2-1, with D perhaps TRBD2 (5 bases). Trimming pared 2 bases from V and 9 bases from J, leaving 14 bases between. Per the germline V gene, CDR1 is SEHNR and CDR2 is FQNEAQ (reference sequence). The CDR3 is 14 amino acids. The CDR3 is CASSLPRIASEQFF. In DNA form, the CDR3 reads TGTGCCAGCAGCTTACCCCGGATAGCGAGTGAGCAGTTCTTC.

The V gene is TRBV6-2 or TRBV6-3, the J gene TRBJ2-1, with TRBD2 as a possible D gene (6 bases). Germline values: CDR1 MNHEY, CDR2 SVGEGT. This CDR3 comprises 17 residues. V was trimmed by 2 bases and J by 7 bases, leaving 21 bases between them. CDR3 in amino acids: CASSYEGLLPIVNEQFF. CDR3 nucleotide sequence: TGTGCCAGCAGTTACGAGGGACTTTTACCCATCGTAAATGAGCAGTTCTTC.

This chain connects TRBV5-6 to TRBJ2-4; 8 nucleotides align to TRBD1. The ends lost 5 bases at V and 3 bases at J; junction bases unmatched: 7. The CDR3 has 15 amino acids. Germline CDR1 is SGHDT and CDR2 is YYEEEE. Written as DNA, the CDR3 is TGTGCCAGCAGTTGGATACAGGGGGACAAAAACATTCAGTACTTC. This gives the protein CASSWIQGDKNIQYF.

The chain recombines TRBV3-1 (or the pseudogene TRBV3-2) with TRBJ2-5, with D possibly TRBD2 on 5 matching bases. Per germline, CDR1 LGHDT and CDR2 YNNKEL (reference sequence). This CDR3 spans 14 amino acids. V lost 4 bases and J lost 5, with 14 bases in between. CDR3: CASSLQEGPETQYF. In nucleotides, the CDR3 is TGTGCCAGCAGCCTCCAAGAGGGCCCGGAGACCCAGTACTTC.

The CDR3 protein is CSVVGIAGSTDTQYF. The DNA of the CDR3 is TGCAGCGTTGTAGGTATAGCGGGGAGCACAGATACGCAGTATTTT. This rearrangement joins TRBV29-1 to TRBJ2-3, with 8 positions matching TRBD2. The CDR3 length is 15 residues. Germline V CDR1 and CDR2: SQVTM, ANQGSEA. The J segment lost 0 bases and the V segment lost 4 bases, leaving 6 bases of the junction unmatched.

CDR3 nucleotides: TGTGCCAGCAGCCCGCCGGGGTGGGGAAACACTGAAGCTTTCTTT. Translated: CASSPPGWGNTEAFF. The chain links TRBV3-1 (or the pseudogene TRBV3-2) to TRBJ1-1; D remains unclear. Germline-derived CDR1 and CDR2 are LGHDT and YNNKEL (reference sequence). The CDR3 spans 15 residues. The V gene lost 4 bases and the J gene lost 2 bases, with 14 bases spanning the gap.

The gene calls are TRBV19 and TRBJ1-2; the match to TRBD1 covers 8 bases. Germline CDR1 and CDR2: LNHDA and SQIVND (reference sequence). The CDR3 extends over 14 amino acids. V shed 6 bases and J 2 bases; nucleotides not matched to a gene: 5. CDR3 residues: CASRPRTGNYGYTF. In nucleotides, the CDR3 is TGTGCCAGTAGACCGAGGACAGGGAACTATGGCTACACCTTC.

The rearrangement joins TRBV10-2 to TRBJ2-7, with 8 bases fitting TRBD2. CDR3 length: 13 amino acids. CDR1 and CDR2 (germline): WSHSY, SAAADI. With V trimmed by 5 bases and J by 2 bases, 2 bases remained unmatched. This CDR3 reads CASSMGLAYEQYF. For the CDR3, the DNA is TGCGCCAGCAGTATGGGACTAGCCTACGAGCAGTACTTC.

The chain uses TRBV6-2 or TRBV6-3 and TRBJ2-7; D is perhaps TRBD2 (6 bases). The V and J ends lost 5 bases and 5 bases respectively, with 19 bases between them. The CDR3 is 15 residues long. The germline CDR1 and CDR2 sequences are MNHEY and SVGEGT. CDR3 residues: CASSHPGGTVHEQYF. The CDR3 bases are TGTGCCAGCAGTCACCCCGGCGGGACGGTCCACGAGCAGTACTTC.

V is TRBV2 and J is TRBJ2-5, with TRBD1 matching 9 bases. The CDR3 contains 15 residues. Germline V gene data show CDR1 as SNHLY and CDR2 as FYNNEI. J gave up 5 bases and V 4 bases, and 8 bases lay outside the gene matches. CDR3 sequence: CASSGDRASWETQYF. Written as DNA, the CDR3 is TGTGCCAGCAGTGGGGACAGGGCCTCTTGGGAGACCCAGTACTTC.

The chain recombines TRBV6-1 with TRBJ1-5, with D uncertain. The CDR3 length is 16 residues. V was clipped by 2 bases and J by 4 bases, with 15 bases between them. Germline CDR1 reads MNHNS; CDR2 reads SASEGT. The CDR3, as DNA: TGTGCCAGCAGTGAAATTCTCGACATACGGAATCAGCCCCAGCATTTT. It specifies CASSEILDIRNQPQHF.